This T cell receptor beta chain originates from a study of CD8+CD57+ T cells in acquired aplastic anemia (dated by TCRdb to between 2017 and 2018). As for the study more broadly: DNA extracted from sorted CD4+ and CD8+ cells had a mean of roughly 3.4 ug, with a range of 0.2 to 27.4 ug. CD8+CD57+ expansion was defined as a frequency above the mean frequency observed in healthy subjects. Beyond this particular receptor, the publication reports: Some 30 CD8+ CDR3 sequences were shared between patients and controls but appeared highly expressed in patients and within their immunodominant clones. CD8+ Simpson's diversity did not differ significantly between patients and healthy controls (P=0.060).

Trimming removed 2 bases from V and 10 bases from J, leaving 6 bases between the germline ends. The CDR3 runs 10 residues from the cysteine to the phenylalanine. Only the CDR3 part of the read is kept: 30 bases, read in frame from the first base. CDR1 and CDR2 are read off the germline V gene (reference sequence) as DFQATT and SNEGSKA. Patients chosen for sequencing had shown expansion of CD8+CD57+ cells by flow cytometry. All patients had severe acquired aplastic anemia diagnosed by International Study of Aplastic Anemia and Agranulocytosis and Camitta criteria. Patients had received no therapy at the time of blood sampling. In this study, sorted CD4+ and CD8+ T cells from the blood of healthy subjects and of severe aplastic anemia patients had their TCR repertoires deep-sequenced. In the USA, patient enrollment took place under clinicaltrials.gov protocols 00001620, 01623167, 00001397, 00071045, 00081523 and 00961064. Ficoll-Paque density gradient centrifugation was used to isolate peripheral blood mononuclear cells. CD4+ and CD8+ T cells were sorted by FACS or magnetic beads before DNA extraction.

About this clonotype: The antigen it recognizes is unknown. The record has no base qualities; no much larger clone is one base away.

Genomic DNA was used as template for profiling of TCR beta VDJ combinations and CDR3 sequences. TCR repertoire sequencing was run on an Illumina HiSeq 2000. For the original study's pipeline: TRBV/TRBJ rearrangement plots, CDR3 size and DJ length profiles, and Simpson's diversity index were used to evaluate the repertoires. The most abundant DNA sequence in the deep sequencing data was taken as the immunodominant clone. CDR3 amino acid sequences were checked for sharing between subjects and were compared against published repertoires and the VDJdb database. The public sequencing data were trimmed at Q25 with fastp and processed into clonotypes with MiXCR by TCRdb, which kept only in-frame beta chains. All rows with the same CDR3 protein become a single entry with the most common DNA and genes. It is TCRdb's table, rather than the study itself, that gives the V and J calls and clone size. The sample profile shows some 180,000 distinct CDR3 sequences; nearly 50% of them were found once. The ten most abundant clones make up about an eighth of the sample.

The chain joins TRBV20-1 to TRBJ2-1; TRBD2 is a possible D gene, resting on 5 matching bases. The source is a human donor with aplastic anemia. The specimen sequenced was sorted CD4+, CD8+, or CD8+CD57+ T cells (not recorded which) from PBMCs. The sequence in DNA is TGCAGTGCTAGAACGGGGGAGCAGTTCTTC. The translation is CSARTGEQFF.